The 8 T cell receptor beta chains presented below share a single source sample, sequenced in a study of blood T cells in healthy people across ages. A sample-barcoded 5' primer and a J-beta primer mix were used in a second PCR of roughly 6 to 12 cycles. MiXCR, applied by TCRdb to the 5' RACE reads, yields one record per CDR3 protein. The sample includes more than 800,000 distinct CDR3 sequences, about 30% of them seen just once. Sequences were obtained from blood. These TCRs come from a woman aged 80 or over in good health.

This clonotype was counted many times. The V call is TRBV18, the J call TRBJ2-7; weak D call: TRBD1 (5 bases). With 3 bases removed from V and 3 bases from J, the gap between germline ends came to 12 bases. The CDR3 covers 14 residues. The V gene's germline CDR1 is KGHSH and CDR2 LQKENI. The CDR3 DNA reads TGTGCCAGCTCACCTTCTAGGGGCAGCTACGAGCAGTACTTC. Translating it yields CASSPSRGSYEQYF. Together with reference TRBV18 and TRBJ2-7, the CDR3 gives the full variable domain: NAGVMQNPRHLVRRRGQEARLRCSPMKGHSHVYWYRQLPEEGLKFMVYLQKENIIDESGMPKERFSAEFPKEGPSILRIQQVVRGDSAAYFCASSPSRGSYEQYFGPGTRLTVT.

This clonotype came up many times. This chain uses TRBV6-5 with TRBJ2-4, with D hard to call. CDR1 and CDR2 (germline): MNHEY, SVGAGI. Trimming took 8 bases from V and 0 from J, leaving 14 bases between them. The CDR3 contains 15 residues. For the CDR3, the DNA is TGTGCCAGCCGCCCCCAACTATTAGCCAAAAACATTCAGTACTTC. Translation: CASRPQLLAKNIQYF.

This clonotype showed up many times. The CDR3, as DNA: TGCGCCAGCAGCCCCACAGGGGGTTATTCACCCCTCCACTTT. This encodes CASSPTGGYSPLHF. V gene TRBV5-1 combines with J gene TRBJ1-6; 8 bases match TRBD1. This CDR3 comprises 14 residues. The V gene end was trimmed by 4 bases and the J gene end by 8 bases; junction bases not matched to a gene: 5. CDR1 is SGHRS, CDR2 YFSETQ, per germline.

In its sample, this clonotype was seen many times. The gene calls are TRBV6-1 and TRBJ1-5, with TRBD1 matching 9 bases. Losses at the gene ends were 4 bases for V and 1 base for J; bases not matched to a gene: 5. This CDR3 is 16 amino acids long. Germline V gene lookup returns CDR1 MNHNS and CDR2 SASEGT. The CDR3 sequence is CASSGTGAVSNQPQHF. CDR3 sequence (DNA): TGTGCCAGCAGTGGGACAGGGGCGGTAAGCAATCAGCCCCAGCATTTT.

This clonotype was seen ten or more times. The chain combines TRBV29-1 with TRBJ1-2, with D possibly matching TRBD1 (5 bases). CDR1 is SQVTM, CDR2 ANQGSEA, per germline. V was shortened by 2 bases and J by 4 bases, with 11 bases between the two germline ends. The CDR3 runs 13 residues. CDR3 DNA sequence: TGCAGCGTTGAAAAGCAGGGCGTCTATGGCTACACCTTC. Protein: CSVEKQGVYGYTF.

In its sample, this clonotype was seen many times. This chain connects TRBV11-2 to TRBJ2-3, with D uncertain. Trimming left V 1 base short and J 4 bases short, with 15 bases between. The CDR3 spans 16 residues. Germline V gene sequence: CDR1 SGHAT, CDR2 FQNNGV. The CDR3 spells CASSLGPGGDADTQYF. The CDR3 nucleotides are TGTGCCAGCAGCTTAGGGCCCGGTGGGGATGCAGATACGCAGTATTTT.

The chain employs TRBV12-3 or TRBV12-4 and TRBJ2-1; D may match TRBD1 or TRBD2 (5 bases each). The J call is doubtful: the DNA matches TRBJ2-7 better. The CDR3 spans 13 residues. CDR3 in amino acids: CASKEDTYNEQYF. CDR3 sequence (DNA): TGTGCCAGCAAGGAGGACACTTACAATGAGCAGTACTTC.

On this clonotype itself: This may arise from a read error, as a much more abundant clone is one base away. V usage is TRBV29-1 and J usage is TRBJ2-1, with D tentatively TRBD1 (5 bases). The DNA end lines up better with TRBJ2-7; the J call may be wrong. Germline V gives CDR1 SQVTM, CDR2 ANQGSEA. The CDR3 is 14 amino acids. CDR3 bases: TGCAGCGTTCCCAGACAGTCTACCTACAATGAGCAGTACTTC. Translating it yields CSVPRQSTYNEQYF.